This T cell receptor (beta chain) was captured in a study of CD8 T cells in ankylosing spondylitis. The CDR3 runs to 11 residues. CDR1 and CDR2 (germline): MNHEY, SVGEGT. V lost 7 bases, J lost 5 bases, and 5 bases lay in between. Study-wide results and caveats: In reactive arthritis synovial fluid and blood, some motif variants had been reported before. CD8+ disease-linked clones were present at relatively low frequencies in blood. Reportedly, disease-linked clones are significantly enriched in ankylosing spondylitis patients' matched synovial fluid.

TCRdb redid the calling of the 5' RACE reads with MiXCR, one entry per CDR3 protein. The sample lists 110,000 to 150,000 distinct CDR3 sequences; 7.5% to 9.5% were seen once. The sample holds many counts of this clonotype. Its antigen is not identified. The source is a male donor with ankylosing spondylitis. The sample taken for sequencing was synovial fluid, either unsorted or a sorted T cell fraction (not recorded which). The rearrangement uses TRBV6-2 or TRBV6-3 and TRBJ2-2, with D uncertain. The CDR3 loop reads CASTPTGELFF. The CDR3 nucleotides read TGTGCCAGCACCCCGACCGGGGAGCTGTTTTTT.